One and the same sample provided the 4 T cell receptor beta chains below, sequenced in a study of OX40 agonist ivuxolimab in advanced cancers. To prepare the library, the immunoSEQ multiplex PCR assay was applied. Sourced from immuneACCESS, this table was stored by TCRdb with only in-frame sequences that have V and J called. A share of the clones is absent; for the studies checked, an unresolved V gene accounts for under half, and the remainder has no known explanation. Within this sample are about 70,000 clones, with around 88% of them counted one time only. 6.9% of the sample is held by the ten biggest clonotypes. Sequences were derived from CD4+ or CD8+ T cells sorted from blood, sampled in a trial of the OX40 agonist ivuxolimab. The receptors were sampled from an adult with an advanced solid tumor such as melanoma, head and neck, liver or kidney cancer.

This clone was seen a handful of times. The V call is TRBV30, the J call TRBJ2-3; 9 bases are shared with TRBD2. CDR3 length: 15 amino acids. CDR1 and CDR2 from the germline V gene are GTSNPN and SVGIG (reference sequence). V gave up 5 bases and J gave up 3 bases; unmatched junction bases: 9. The CDR3 coding sequence is TGTGCCTGGTCGAGGGGCGGGAGGGGAACAGATACGCAGTATTTT. Translation gives CAWSRGGRGTDTQYF.

In this sample, this clone turned up once. This sequence joins TRBV5-1 and TRBJ2-3, with a weak D call TRBD2 (6 bases). The CDR3 totals 15 residues. Germline CDR1 is SGHRS and CDR2 is YFSETQ. Trimming removed 0 bases from V and 3 bases from J, with 11 bases in between. CDR3 residues: CASSLGASATDTQYF. As DNA, the CDR3 is TGCGCCAGCAGCTTGGGGGCTAGCGCGACAGATACGCAGTATTTT.

The genes are TRBV19 and TRBJ1-2, with D unresolved. Trimming took 6 bases from V and 2 from J, leaving 10 bases between them. CDR3 length: 13 amino acids. CDR1 and CDR2 from the germline V gene are LNHDA and SQIVND (reference sequence). CDR3: CASRREANYGYTF. Written as DNA, the CDR3 is TGTGCCAGTAGAAGGGAGGCCAACTATGGCTACACCTTC. The entire variable domain, with the rest obtained from reference TRBV19 and TRBJ1-2, is as follows: DGGITQSPKYLFRKEGQNVTLSCEQNLNHDAMYWYRQDPGQGLRLIYYSQIVNDFQKGDIAEGYSVSREKKESFPLTVTSAQKNPTAFYLCASRREANYGYTFGSGTRLTVV.

The J gene is TRBJ2-7, the V gene TRBV2; D is uncertain. The V end was cut by 4 bases, the J end by 0 bases, with 4 bases between. This CDR3 comprises 12 residues. Germline V gives CDR1 SNHLY, CDR2 FYNNEI. CDR3 nucleotide sequence: TGTGCCAGCAGTGTACTCTCCTACGAGCAGTACTTC. Amino acids: CASSVLSYEQYF.